A single sample is the source of the 14 T cell receptor beta chains below, sequenced in a study of identical twins. TCRdb redid the calling of the 5' RACE reads with MiXCR, one entry per CDR3 protein. This table holds 500,000 to 650,000 distinct CDR3 sequences, about 7% found once. This sample was shared with a second study, whose subject was yellow fever vaccine responses in identical twins.

The sequencing input was PBMCs. The receptors come from a young woman in good health.

This clonotype was seen ten or more times. The chain carries TRBV12-3 or TRBV12-4 and TRBJ1-5; 7 bases fit TRBD1. J lost 2 bases, V lost 0 bases, and 1 base had no gene match. This CDR3 contains 15 residues. DNA for the CDR3: TGTGCCAGCAGTTTAGCACAGGGGCGCAATCAGCCCCAGCATTTT. Translated, it gives CASSLAQGRNQPQHF.

This clonotype was seen only a few times. The chain has TRBV20-1 and TRBJ2-3; D is undetermined. Germline CDR1 is DFQATT and CDR2 is SNEGSKA (reference sequence). Trimming cost V 0 bases and J 1 base, with 5 bases left between them. The CDR3 is made up of 13 amino acids. CDR3 region: CSARERRTDTQYF. In DNA, the CDR3 is TGCAGTGCTAGAGAACGGCGCACAGATACGCAGTATTTT.

This clonotype has a handful of counts. This chain links TRBV15 with TRBJ2-7; D remains ambiguous. Germline V gives CDR1 LNHNV, CDR2 YYDKDF (reference sequence). CDR3 length equals 12 residues. Trimming left V 4 bases short and J 2 bases short, with 6 bases between. The CDR3 region is CATSNGPYEQYF. The DNA of the CDR3 is TGTGCCACCAGCAACGGACCCTACGAGCAGTACTTC.

The chain links TRBV20-1 to TRBJ2-3; D unclear. Looked up from germline, CDR1 is DFQATT and CDR2 is SNEGSKA (reference sequence). Trimming cost V 6 bases and J 2 bases, with 18 bases left between them. The CDR3 is 15 amino acids. CDR3 in amino acids: CSATLIGQVTDTQYF. The CDR3 nucleotides read TGCAGTGCGACACTGATAGGCCAAGTCACAGATACGCAGTATTTT.

This clonotype was picked up many times. The chain carries TRBV20-1 and TRBJ1-2, with no clear D. Germline-derived CDR1 and CDR2 are DFQATT and SNEGSKA (reference sequence). This CDR3 spans 15 amino acids. Trimming took 5 bases from V and 5 from J, leaving 21 bases between them. CDR3 sequence reads: CSAGDTTQFVYGYTF. CDR3 bases: TGCAGTGCTGGTGACACCACCCAATTTGTTTATGGCTACACCTTC.

This clonotype came up a few times. The chain couples TRBV6-1 to TRBJ1-6, with 7 nucleotides matching TRBD1. V shed 6 bases, J shed 4 bases, and the junction held 6 bases outside the gene matches. CDR1 is MNHNS and CDR2 is SASEGT in the germline V gene. The CDR3 spans 15 residues. The CDR3 DNA sequence: TGTGCCAGCAGCGGCGGGACAGATTATAATTCACCCCTCCACTTT. This gives the protein CASSGGTDYNSPLHF.

The rearrangement joins TRBV24-1 to TRBJ2-1; 7 bases line up with TRBD2. CDR1 is KGHDR and CDR2 is SFDVKD in the germline V gene. Unmatched junction bases numbered 8, after V lost 5 bases and J lost 2 bases. The CDR3 covers 16 residues. CDR3 sequence reads: CATSARTREAYNEQFF. CDR3 sequence (DNA): TGTGCCACCAGTGCCCGGACTAGGGAAGCCTACAATGAGCAGTTCTTC.

This clonotype was recorded many times. The rearrangement links TRBV4-1 to TRBJ2-3; TRBD2 matches 11 bases. Germline CDR1 reads MGHRA; CDR2 reads YSYEKL. The length of the CDR3 is 20 residues. With 1 base clipped from V and 0 bases from J, the junction kept 12 bases outside the gene matches. CDR3 sequence reads: CASSQAILAGENLSTDTQYF. As DNA, the CDR3 is TGCGCCAGCAGCCAAGCCATACTAGCGGGAGAGAACCTAAGCACAGATACGCAGTATTTT.

This clonotype was seen a handful of times. The chain carries TRBV12-3 or TRBV12-4 and TRBJ2-3; TRBD2 might be the D (6 bases). Trimming cost V 6 bases and J 7 bases, with 17 bases left between them. This CDR3 contains 14 residues. CDR3 DNA: TGTGCCAGCAGCCCCAGGGCTAGCGTCCATACGCAGTATTTT. Its translation is CASSPRASVHTQYF.

This clonotype was detected ten times or more. The chain combines TRBV14 with TRBJ2-5; TRBD1 aligns across 8 bases. The CDR3 is 15 amino acids. The V segment lost 0 bases and the J segment 5 bases; nucleotides outside the gene matches: 5. Germline lookup yields CDR1 SGHDN and CDR2 FVKESK. For the CDR3, the DNA is TGTGCCAGCAGCCAAGACTCCAACAGGGGGGAGACCCAGTACTTC. Translating it yields CASSQDSNRGETQYF.

This sequence joins TRBV28 and TRBJ1-2; no reliable D call. CDR3 length: 13 amino acids. The V and J ends lost 5 bases and 4 bases respectively, with 11 bases between them. Germline CDR1 reads MDHEN; CDR2 reads SYDVKM. The CDR3 loop is CASSLSAPYGYTF. DNA of the CDR3: TGTGCCAGCAGTCTATCCGCGCCCTATGGCTACACCTTC.

V and J are TRBV3-1 and TRBJ2-1, with 7 bases aligning to TRBD1. Germline loops: CDR1 LGHDT, CDR2 YNNKEL (reference sequence). Unmatched junction bases numbered 4, after V lost 8 bases and J lost 3 bases. CDR3 length equals 13 residues. The CDR3 DNA reads TGTGCCAGCGGGGGACAGTTCTACAATGAGCAGTTCTTC. Protein sequence: CASGGQFYNEQFF.

This clonotype has just a few counts. The chain is built from TRBV29-1 and TRBJ2-7; TRBD1 is a possible D gene (6 bases). Germline lookup yields CDR1 SQVTM and CDR2 ANQGSEA. CDR3 length: 14 residues. The ends were cut back, 0 bases at V and 3 bases at J, with 12 bases in the middle. DNA for the CDR3: TGCAGCGTTGAAGACGGGCAGGGGCACTACGAGCAGTACTTC. It codes for CSVEDGQGHYEQYF.

This clonotype was seen many times. This chain connects TRBV6-5 to TRBJ1-4, with D hard to call. CDR1 and CDR2 (germline): MNHEY, SVGAGI. CDR3 size: 16 residues. V dropped 4 bases and J dropped 4 bases, with 16 bases sitting between them. The CDR3 sequence is CASSLGRRRINEKLFF. CDR3 bases: TGTGCCAGCAGTTTAGGACGCCGGAGAATTAATGAAAAACTGTTTTTT.